This T cell receptor (beta chain) stems from a study of cytotoxic CD8 clonotypes in ibrutinib-treated CLL. V was pared by 3 bases and J by 7 bases, with 5 bases of the junction left unmatched. The CDR3 runs 14 residues. In germline, CDR1 is MGHDK, CDR2 SYGVNS. Target depth was 1 in 200,000 to 1 in 1 million T cells, about 10x per clonotype. Clones were read by immunoSEQ multiplex PCR, and TCRdb kept only the in-frame ones, dropping some. The sample includes around 310,000 clones, about 80% of them seen just once. The rearrangement links TRBV25-1 to TRBJ2-4; TRBD1 aligns across 8 bases. Sequencing was performed on PBMCs, taken before ibrutinib treatment. This receptor was taken from a human donor with chronic lymphocytic leukemia. CDR3 protein: CASSDSRQGNIQYF. The CDR3 DNA reads TGTGCCAGCAGTGACTCGAGACAGGGGAACATTCAGTACTTC.